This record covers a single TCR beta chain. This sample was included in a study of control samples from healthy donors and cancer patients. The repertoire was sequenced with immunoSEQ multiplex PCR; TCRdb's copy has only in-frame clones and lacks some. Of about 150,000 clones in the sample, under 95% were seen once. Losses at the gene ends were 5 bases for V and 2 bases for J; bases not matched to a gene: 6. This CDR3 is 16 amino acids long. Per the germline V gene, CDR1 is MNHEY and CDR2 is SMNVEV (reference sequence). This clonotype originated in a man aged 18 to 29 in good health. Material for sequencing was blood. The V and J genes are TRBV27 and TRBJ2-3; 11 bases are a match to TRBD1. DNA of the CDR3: TGTGCCAGCAGTCTCCGGACAGGGGGCTTCACAGATACGCAGTATTTT. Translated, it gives CASSLRTGGFTDTQYF.